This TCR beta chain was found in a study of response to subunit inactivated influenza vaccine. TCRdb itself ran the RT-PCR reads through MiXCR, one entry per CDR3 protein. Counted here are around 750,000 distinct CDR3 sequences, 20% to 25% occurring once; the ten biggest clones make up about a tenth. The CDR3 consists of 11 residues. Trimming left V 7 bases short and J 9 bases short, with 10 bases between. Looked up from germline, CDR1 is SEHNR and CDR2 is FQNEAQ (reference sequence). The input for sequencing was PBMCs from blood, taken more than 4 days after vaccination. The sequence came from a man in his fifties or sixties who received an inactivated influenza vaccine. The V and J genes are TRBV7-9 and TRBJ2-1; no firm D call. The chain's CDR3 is CASTYRFEQFF. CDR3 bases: TGTGCCAGCACCTATCGGTTTGAGCAGTTCTTC. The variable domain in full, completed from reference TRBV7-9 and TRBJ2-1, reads DTGVSQNPRHKITKRGQNVTFRCDPISEHNRLYWYRQTLGQGPEFLTYFQNEAQLEKSRLLSDRFSAERPKGSFSTLEIQRTEQGDSAMYLCASTYRFEQFFGPGTRLTVL.